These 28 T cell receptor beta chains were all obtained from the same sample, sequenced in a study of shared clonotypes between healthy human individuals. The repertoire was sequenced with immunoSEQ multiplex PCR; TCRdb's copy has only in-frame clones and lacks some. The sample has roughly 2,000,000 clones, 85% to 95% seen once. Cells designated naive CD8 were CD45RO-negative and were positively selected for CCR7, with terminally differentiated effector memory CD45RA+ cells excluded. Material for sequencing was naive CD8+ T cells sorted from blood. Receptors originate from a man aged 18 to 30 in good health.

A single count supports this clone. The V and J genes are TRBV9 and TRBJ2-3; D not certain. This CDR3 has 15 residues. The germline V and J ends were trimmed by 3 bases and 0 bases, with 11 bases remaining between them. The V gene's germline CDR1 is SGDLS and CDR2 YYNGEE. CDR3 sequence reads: CASSAEFTSTDTQYF. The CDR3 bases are TGTGCCAGCAGCGCGGAATTTACTAGCACAGATACGCAGTATTTT.

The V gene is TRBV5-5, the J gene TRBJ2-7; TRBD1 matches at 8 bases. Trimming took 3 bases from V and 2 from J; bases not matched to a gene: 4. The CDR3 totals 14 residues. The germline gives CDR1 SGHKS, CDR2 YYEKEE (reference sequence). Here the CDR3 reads CASSSTGAPYEQYF. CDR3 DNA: TGTGCCAGCAGCTCGACAGGGGCCCCCTACGAGCAGTACTTC.

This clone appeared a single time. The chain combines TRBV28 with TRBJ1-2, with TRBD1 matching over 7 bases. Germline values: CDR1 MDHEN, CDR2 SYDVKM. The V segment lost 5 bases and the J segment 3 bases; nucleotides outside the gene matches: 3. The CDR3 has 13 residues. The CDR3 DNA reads TGTGCCAGCAGTCTAGGGGGCCACTATGGCTACACCTTC. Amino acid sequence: CASSLGGHYGYTF.

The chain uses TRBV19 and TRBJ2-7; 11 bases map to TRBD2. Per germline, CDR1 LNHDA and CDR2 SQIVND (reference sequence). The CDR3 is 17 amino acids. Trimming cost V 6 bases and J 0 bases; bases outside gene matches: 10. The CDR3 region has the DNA TGTGCCAGTAGGAACCTGGGACTAGCGGAGAGCTCCTACGAGCAGTACTTC. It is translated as CASRNLGLAESSYEQYF.

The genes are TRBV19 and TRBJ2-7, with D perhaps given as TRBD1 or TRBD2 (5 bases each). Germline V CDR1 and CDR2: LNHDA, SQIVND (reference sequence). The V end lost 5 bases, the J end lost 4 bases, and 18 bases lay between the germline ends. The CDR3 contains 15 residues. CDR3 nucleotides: TGTGCCAGTAGTTCTCGGGACCGCCAGCAATACGAGCAGTACTTC. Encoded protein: CASSSRDRQQYEQYF.

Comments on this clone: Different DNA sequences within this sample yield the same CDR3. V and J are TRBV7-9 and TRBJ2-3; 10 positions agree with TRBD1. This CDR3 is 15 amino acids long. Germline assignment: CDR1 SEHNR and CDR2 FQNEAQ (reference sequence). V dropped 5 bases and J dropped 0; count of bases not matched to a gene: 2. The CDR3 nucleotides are TGTGCCAGCAGCGAGGGACAGGGGAGCACAGATACGCAGTATTTT. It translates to CASSEGQGSTDTQYF.

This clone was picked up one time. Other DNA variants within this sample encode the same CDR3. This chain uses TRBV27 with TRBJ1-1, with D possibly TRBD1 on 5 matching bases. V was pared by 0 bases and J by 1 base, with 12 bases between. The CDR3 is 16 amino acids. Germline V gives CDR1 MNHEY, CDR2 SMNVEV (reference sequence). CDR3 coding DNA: TGTGCCAGCAGTTTATCGCCCGGGACTGGGAACACTGAAGCTTTCTTT. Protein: CASSLSPGTGNTEAFF.

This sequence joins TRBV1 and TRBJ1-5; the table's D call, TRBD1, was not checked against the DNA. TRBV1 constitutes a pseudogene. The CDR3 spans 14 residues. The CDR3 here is CTSQQGRRDQPQHF. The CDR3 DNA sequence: TGCACCAGCCAACAGGGGAGAAGGGATCAGCCCCAGCATTTT.

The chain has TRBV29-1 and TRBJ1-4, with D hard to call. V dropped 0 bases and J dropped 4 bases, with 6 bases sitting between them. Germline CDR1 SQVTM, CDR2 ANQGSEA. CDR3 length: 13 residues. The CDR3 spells CSVEDRINEKLFF. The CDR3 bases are TGCAGCGTTGAAGACAGGATTAATGAAAAACTGTTTTTT.

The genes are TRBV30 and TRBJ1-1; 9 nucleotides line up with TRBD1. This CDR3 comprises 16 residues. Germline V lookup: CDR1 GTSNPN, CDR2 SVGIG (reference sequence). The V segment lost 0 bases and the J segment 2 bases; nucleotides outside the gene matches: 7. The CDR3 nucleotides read TGTGCCTGGAGTGTACTGAAGGGACAGGGTAACACTGAAGCTTTCTTT. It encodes CAWSVLKGQGNTEAFF.

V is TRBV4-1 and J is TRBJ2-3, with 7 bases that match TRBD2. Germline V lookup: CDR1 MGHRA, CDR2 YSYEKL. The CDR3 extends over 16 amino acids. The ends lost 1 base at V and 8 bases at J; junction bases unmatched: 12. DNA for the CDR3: TGCGCCAGCAGCCAAGTGGGCGGCGGGAGCATGGGTACGCAGTATTTT. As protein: CASSQVGGGSMGTQYF.

CDR3 residues: CASSLVEGGNYGYTF. The CDR3 coding sequence is TGCGCCAGCAGCTTGGTGGAGGGAGGGAACTATGGCTACACCTTC. This chain links TRBV5-1 with TRBJ1-2, with D hard to call. This CDR3 contains 15 residues. Trimming took 0 bases from V and 2 from J, leaving 11 bases between them. Germline CDR1 reads SGHRS; CDR2 reads YFSETQ.

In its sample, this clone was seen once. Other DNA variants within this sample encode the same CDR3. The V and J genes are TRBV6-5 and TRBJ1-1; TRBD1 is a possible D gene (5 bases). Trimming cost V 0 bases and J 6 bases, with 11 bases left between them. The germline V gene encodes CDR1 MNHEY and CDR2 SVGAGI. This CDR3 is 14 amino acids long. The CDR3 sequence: CASSYSEGRAEAFF. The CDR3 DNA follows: TGTGCCAGCAGTTACTCAGAGGGGCGGGCTGAAGCTTTCTTT.

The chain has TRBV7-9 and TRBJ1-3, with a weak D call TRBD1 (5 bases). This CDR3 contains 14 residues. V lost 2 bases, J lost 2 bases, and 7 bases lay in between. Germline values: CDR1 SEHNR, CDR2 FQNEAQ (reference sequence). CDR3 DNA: TGTGCCAGCAGCTTAATAGGGGCTGGAAACACCATATATTTT. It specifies CASSLIGAGNTIYF.

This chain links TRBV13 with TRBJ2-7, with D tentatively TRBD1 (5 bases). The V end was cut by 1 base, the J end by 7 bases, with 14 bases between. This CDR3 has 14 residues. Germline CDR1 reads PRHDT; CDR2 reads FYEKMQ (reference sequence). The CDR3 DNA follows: TGTGCCAGCAGCTTAGAAGGGGAAAGAATGGAGCAGTACTTC. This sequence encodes CASSLEGERMEQYF.

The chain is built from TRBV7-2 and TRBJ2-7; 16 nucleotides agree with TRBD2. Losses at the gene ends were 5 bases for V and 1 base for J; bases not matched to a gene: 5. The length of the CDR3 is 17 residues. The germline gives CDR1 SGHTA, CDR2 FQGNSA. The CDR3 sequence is CASSQGLAGGRSYEQYF. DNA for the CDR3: TGTGCCAGCAGCCAGGGACTAGCGGGAGGGCGGTCCTACGAGCAGTACTTC.

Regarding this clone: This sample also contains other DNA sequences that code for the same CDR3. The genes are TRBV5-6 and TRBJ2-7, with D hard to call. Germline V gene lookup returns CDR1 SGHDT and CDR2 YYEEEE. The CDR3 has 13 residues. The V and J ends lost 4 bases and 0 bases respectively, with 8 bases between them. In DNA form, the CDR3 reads TGTGCCAGCAGCCTTATCAGCTCCTACGAGCAGTACTTC. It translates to CASSLISSYEQYF.

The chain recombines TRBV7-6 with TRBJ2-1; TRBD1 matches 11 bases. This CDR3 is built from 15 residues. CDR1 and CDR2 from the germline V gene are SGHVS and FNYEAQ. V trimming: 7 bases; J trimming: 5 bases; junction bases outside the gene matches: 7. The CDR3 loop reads CASNLGQGVDNEQFF. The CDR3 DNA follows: TGTGCCAGCAATTTGGGACAGGGGGTCGACAATGAGCAGTTCTTC.

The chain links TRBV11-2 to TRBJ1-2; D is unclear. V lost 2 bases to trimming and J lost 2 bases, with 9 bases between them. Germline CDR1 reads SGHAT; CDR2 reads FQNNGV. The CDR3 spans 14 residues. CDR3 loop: CASSLPEANYGYTF. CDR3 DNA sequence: TGTGCCAGCAGCTTACCTGAGGCGAACTATGGCTACACCTTC.

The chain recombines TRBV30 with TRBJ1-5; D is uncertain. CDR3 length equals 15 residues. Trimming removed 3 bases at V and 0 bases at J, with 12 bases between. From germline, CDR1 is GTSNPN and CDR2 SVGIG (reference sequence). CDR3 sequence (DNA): TGTGCCTGGAGCCCGGGAGTTAATAGCAATCAGCCCCAGCATTTT. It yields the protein CAWSPGVNSNQPQHF.

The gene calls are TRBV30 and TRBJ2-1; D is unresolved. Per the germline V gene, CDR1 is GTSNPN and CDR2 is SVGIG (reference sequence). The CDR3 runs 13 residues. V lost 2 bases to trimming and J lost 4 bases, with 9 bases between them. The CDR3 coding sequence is TGTGCCTGGAGTCTGAACCTTTACAATGAGCAGTTCTTC. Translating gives CAWSLNLYNEQFF.

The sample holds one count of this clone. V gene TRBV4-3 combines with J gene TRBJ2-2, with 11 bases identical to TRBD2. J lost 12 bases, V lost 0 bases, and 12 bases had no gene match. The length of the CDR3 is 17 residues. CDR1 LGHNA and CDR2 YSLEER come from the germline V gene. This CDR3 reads CASSQDPGTSGSTKLFF. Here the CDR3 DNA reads TGCGCCAGCAGCCAAGATCCGGGCACTAGCGGGAGTACTAAGCTGTTTTTT.

CDR3: CASSLWAGLDQPQHF. The CDR3 DNA is TGTGCCAGCAGCTTATGGGCAGGGTTGGATCAGCCCCAGCATTTT. The rearrangement joins TRBV7-6 to TRBJ1-5; possibly TRBD1 for D (5 bases). Germline values: CDR1 SGHVS, CDR2 FNYEAQ. The V end lost 2 bases, the J end lost 5 bases, and 13 bases lay between the germline ends. This CDR3 region has 15 residues.

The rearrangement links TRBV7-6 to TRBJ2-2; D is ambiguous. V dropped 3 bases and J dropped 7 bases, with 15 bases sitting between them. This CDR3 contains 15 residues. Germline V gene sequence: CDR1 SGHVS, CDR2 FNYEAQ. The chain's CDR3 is CASSFEPVLGGELFF. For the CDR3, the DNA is TGTGCCAGCAGCTTCGAACCCGTACTTGGCGGGGAGCTGTTTTTT.

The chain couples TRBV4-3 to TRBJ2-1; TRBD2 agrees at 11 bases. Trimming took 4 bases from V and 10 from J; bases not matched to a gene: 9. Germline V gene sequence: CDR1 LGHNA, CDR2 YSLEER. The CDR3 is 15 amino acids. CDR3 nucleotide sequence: TGCGCCAGCAGCCTGGGGACTAGCGGAGATGCAGAGCAGTTCTTC. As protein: CASSLGTSGDAEQFF.

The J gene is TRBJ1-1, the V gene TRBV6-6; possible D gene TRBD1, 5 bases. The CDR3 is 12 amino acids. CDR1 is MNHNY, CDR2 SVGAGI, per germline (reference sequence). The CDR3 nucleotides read TGTGTAACAGGATTTCATAACACTGAAGCTTTCTTT. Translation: CVTGFHNTEAFF.

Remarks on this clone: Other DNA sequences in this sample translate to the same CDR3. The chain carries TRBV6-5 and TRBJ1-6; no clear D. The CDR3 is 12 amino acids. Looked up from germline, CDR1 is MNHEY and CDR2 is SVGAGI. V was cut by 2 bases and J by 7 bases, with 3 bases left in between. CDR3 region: CASSYPNSPLHF. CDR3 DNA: TGTGCCAGCAGTTACCCAAATTCACCCCTCCACTTT.

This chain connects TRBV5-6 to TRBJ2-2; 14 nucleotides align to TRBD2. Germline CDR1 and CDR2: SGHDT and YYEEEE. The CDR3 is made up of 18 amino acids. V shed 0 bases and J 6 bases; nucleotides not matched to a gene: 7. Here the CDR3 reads CASSLGLAGGPAPGELFF. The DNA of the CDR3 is TGTGCCAGCAGCTTGGGACTAGCGGGAGGGCCGGCGCCCGGGGAGCTGTTTTTT.